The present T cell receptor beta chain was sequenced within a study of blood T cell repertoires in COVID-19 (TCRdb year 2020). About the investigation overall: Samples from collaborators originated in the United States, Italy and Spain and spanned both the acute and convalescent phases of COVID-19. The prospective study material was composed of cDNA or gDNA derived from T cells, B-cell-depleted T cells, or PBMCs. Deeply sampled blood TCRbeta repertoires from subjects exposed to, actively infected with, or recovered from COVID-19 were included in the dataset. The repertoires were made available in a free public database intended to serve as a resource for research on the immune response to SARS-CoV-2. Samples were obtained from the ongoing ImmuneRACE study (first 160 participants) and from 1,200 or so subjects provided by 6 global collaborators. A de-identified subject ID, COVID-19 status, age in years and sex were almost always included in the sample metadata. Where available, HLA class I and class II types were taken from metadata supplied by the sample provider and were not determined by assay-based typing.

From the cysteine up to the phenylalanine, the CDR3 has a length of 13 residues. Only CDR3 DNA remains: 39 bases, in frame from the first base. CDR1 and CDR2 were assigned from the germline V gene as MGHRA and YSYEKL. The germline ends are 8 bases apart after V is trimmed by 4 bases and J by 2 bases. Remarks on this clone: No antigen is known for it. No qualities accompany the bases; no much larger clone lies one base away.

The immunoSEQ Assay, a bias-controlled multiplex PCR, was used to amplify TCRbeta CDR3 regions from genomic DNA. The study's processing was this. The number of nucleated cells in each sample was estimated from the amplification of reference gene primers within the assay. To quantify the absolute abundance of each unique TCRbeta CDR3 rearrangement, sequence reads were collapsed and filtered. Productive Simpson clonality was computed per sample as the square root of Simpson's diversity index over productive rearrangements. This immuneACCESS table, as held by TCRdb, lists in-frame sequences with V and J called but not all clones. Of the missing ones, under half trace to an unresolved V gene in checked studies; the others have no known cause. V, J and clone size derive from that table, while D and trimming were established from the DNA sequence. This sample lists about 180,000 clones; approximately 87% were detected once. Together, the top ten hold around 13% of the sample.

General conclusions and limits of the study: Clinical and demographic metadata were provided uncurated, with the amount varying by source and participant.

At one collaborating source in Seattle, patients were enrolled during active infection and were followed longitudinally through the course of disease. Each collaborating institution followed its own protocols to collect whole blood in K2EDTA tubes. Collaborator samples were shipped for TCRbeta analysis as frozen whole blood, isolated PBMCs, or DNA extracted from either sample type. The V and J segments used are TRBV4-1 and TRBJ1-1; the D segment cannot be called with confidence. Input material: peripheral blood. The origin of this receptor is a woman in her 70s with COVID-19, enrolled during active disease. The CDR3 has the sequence CASSRRDNTEAFF. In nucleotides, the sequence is TGCGCCAGCAGCCGGAGGGATAACACTGAAGCTTTCTTT.